Each of the 9 T cell receptor beta chains below was sequenced from the same sample in a study of blood T cells in healthy people across ages. Sample-barcoded 5' priming and a J-beta primer mix drove a second PCR of roughly 6 to 12 cycles. TCRdb reprocessed the 5' RACE reads via MiXCR and lists one record per CDR3 protein. Among 1,500,000 or so distinct CDR3 sequences listed, roughly 64% were seen once. The sample was blood. These receptors were obtained from a man aged 18 to 30 in good health.

The V call is TRBV4-2, the J call TRBJ2-1, with 7 bases identical to TRBD1. Germline CDR1 is LGHNA and CDR2 is YNFKEQ. There are 15 residues in the CDR3. Trimming cost V 2 bases and J 3 bases; bases outside gene matches: 4. CDR3: CASSQPRQGYNEQFF. The CDR3 nucleotides read TGTGCCAGCAGCCAACCCAGACAGGGCTACAATGAGCAGTTCTTC.

This clonotype has a handful of counts. The CDR3: CSVEGLAGGRPYNEQFF. CDR3 nucleotide sequence: TGCAGCGTTGAAGGGCTAGCGGGGGGCCGGCCCTACAATGAGCAGTTCTTC. The rearrangement joins TRBV29-1 to TRBJ2-1; 11 nucleotides agree with TRBD2. This CDR3 comprises 17 residues. Trimming removed 1 base from V and 2 bases from J; junction bases left unmatched: 7. Germline V gene data show CDR1 as SQVTM and CDR2 as ANQGSEA.

CDR3: CATSRDLGIFNEQFF. The CDR3 coding sequence is TGTGCCACCAGCAGAGATTTGGGCATTTTCAATGAGCAGTTCTTC. The rearrangement uses TRBV15 and TRBJ2-1; D is unclear. Trimming removed 0 bases from V and 6 bases from J, with 12 bases in between. Germline-derived CDR1 and CDR2 are LNHNV and YYDKDF (reference sequence). CDR3 length: 15 amino acids.

The chain couples TRBV5-8 to TRBJ1-2; maybe TRBD1 (5 bases). Germline V gene data show CDR1 as SGHTS and CDR2 as YDEGEE. V dropped 3 bases and J dropped 0 bases, with 15 bases sitting between them. The CDR3 is 16 residues long. Written as DNA, the CDR3 is TGTGCCAGCAGCTGGGACCCTCTGGGGGCTAACTATGGCTACACCTTC. It translates to CASSWDPLGANYGYTF.

The chain uses TRBV20-1 and TRBJ2-7, with D perhaps TRBD2 (6 bases). Germline loops: CDR1 DFQATT, CDR2 SNEGSKA (reference sequence). This CDR3 region has 11 residues. Trimming took off 6 bases at V and 4 bases at J, with 10 bases between the two ends. This CDR3 reads CSATGVYEQYF. In DNA form, the CDR3 reads TGCAGTGCCACGGGAGTTTACGAGCAGTACTTC.

Only a few counts were recorded for this clonotype. J is TRBJ1-1 and V is TRBV29-1; TRBD1 agrees at 7 bases. The germline V gene has CDR1 SQVTM and CDR2 ANQGSEA. The CDR3 is made up of 14 amino acids. The V segment lost 7 bases and the J segment 3 bases; nucleotides outside the gene matches: 11. The CDR3, as DNA: TGCAGCGCTGACCCGGACAGGAGGCACACTGAAGCTTTCTTT. It is translated as CSADPDRRHTEAFF. Complete variable domain (other parts from reference TRBV29-1 and TRBJ1-1): SAVISQKPSRDICQRGTSLTIQCQVDSQVTMMFWYRQQPGQSLTLIATANQGSEATYESGFVIDKFPISRPNLTFSTLTVSNMSPEDSSIYLCSADPDRRHTEAFFGQGTRLTVV.

The chain is built from TRBV20-1 and TRBJ1-1; D remains unclear. The CDR3 spans 12 residues. The germline V gene has CDR1 DFQATT and CDR2 SNEGSKA (reference sequence). The V and J ends lost 6 bases and 6 bases respectively, with 14 bases between them. CDR3 protein: CSARLGSPEAFF. For the CDR3, the DNA is TGCAGTGCCAGGCTGGGAAGCCCTGAAGCTTTCTTT.

CDR3 sequence (DNA): TGCAGTGCTGGGACAGGGGGGCCTGGGGCCAACGTCCTGACTTTC. Protein: CSAGTGGPGANVLTF. The chain combines TRBV20-1 with TRBJ2-6; 11 nucleotides line up with TRBD1. J was trimmed by 2 bases and V by 5 bases; bases with no gene match: 2. Germline assignment: CDR1 DFQATT and CDR2 SNEGSKA (reference sequence). This CDR3 is 15 amino acids long.

The chain employs TRBV29-1 and TRBJ2-7; 8 nucleotides align to TRBD1. The germline V gene has CDR1 SQVTM and CDR2 ANQGSEA. CDR3 length: 14 amino acids. With 6 bases clipped from V and 1 base from J, the junction kept 8 bases outside the gene matches. CDR3 in amino acids: CSVTGTGPSYEQYF. CDR3 sequence (DNA): TGCAGCGTGACCGGGACAGGACCTTCCTACGAGCAGTACTTC.